This record concerns one TCR beta chain sequence. Frequency classes this clone as medium-sized (0.01 to 0.1%); no count is given. What this receptor recognizes is not known. The CDR3 goes on 3 residues after the read ends, and that part is filled in from the germline J gene. The immunoSEQ assay was used to perform TCR beta chain deep sequencing. As for the original processing: Clonotype frequencies were computed using only productive TCR beta rearrangements. Entries here come from immuneACCESS through TCRdb and include only in-frame sequences with V and J called. Some clones fail to appear in such tables; in the studies checked, an unresolved V gene covers under half of the shortfall, and the cause of the remainder is unknown. V and J calls and clone size are those listed in that table; D and trimming were worked out from the DNA. This sample's records show some 2,100 clones. The ten largest clones take up roughly 16% of the sample.

This record comes from a study of TET2 disruption in CD19-targeted CAR T cells (dated 2018 in TCRdb). Background for the entire study: Sample numbers were set by the original clinical trial design and sample availability, with no additional inclusion criteria.

Trimming costs V 0 bases and J 0 bases, and their ends lie 9 bases apart. From the cysteine through the phenylalanine, the CDR3 covers 15 amino acids. The CDR3 was read in part: 36 bases, with the frame set at base 1. The CDR1 and CDR2 encoded by the germline V gene are SGHRS and YFSETQ. Reading the label with the study, this specimen's treatment or condition is: autologous CTL019 cells: CD19 CAR with 4-1BB and CD3 zeta domains. TCR zeta and 4-1BB costimulatory signaling domains were built into the CD19 CAR. T cells for CTL019 manufacturing were collected from peripheral blood by means of leukapheresis. The DNeasy Blood and Tissue Kit was used to extract genomic DNA from pre-infusion T cells, peripheral blood, or sorted post-infusion T cells. General study outcomes and caveats: The conclusions drawn about the patient's CAR T cells were based on extensive analysis of just one subject.

This chain is built from TRBV5-1 and TRBJ1-1; tentative D gene TRBD1, with 5 bases matching. This clonotype originated in an older man with chronic lymphocytic leukemia. Sequenced here: CD8+ T cells sorted from cultured blood T cells, sampled for CD19 CAR T cell therapy. CDR3 protein: CASSLDRYMNTEAFF. The sequenced part of the CDR3 DNA is TGCGCCAGCAGCTTGGACAGGTACATGAACACTGAA.